The 22 T cell receptor beta chains reported below all come from one sample, sequenced in a study of OX40 agonist ivuxolimab in advanced cancers. Clones were read by immunoSEQ multiplex PCR, and TCRdb kept only the in-frame ones, dropping some. The sample yields about 54,000 clones, more than 75% seen once. Sequenced here: CD4+ or CD8+ T cells sorted from blood, sampled in a trial of the OX40 agonist ivuxolimab. The receptors were sampled from an adult with an advanced solid tumor such as melanoma, head and neck, liver or kidney cancer.

This clone was recorded a few times. The rearrangement links TRBV18 to TRBJ2-1, with D maybe TRBD2 (6 bases). V dropped 5 bases and J dropped 9 bases, with 23 bases sitting between them. There are 16 residues in the CDR3. Per the germline V gene, CDR1 is KGHSH and CDR2 is LQKENI. This CDR3 is CASSGATKRARFEQFF. CDR3 nucleotides: TGTGCCAGCTCAGGGGCGACAAAGCGGGCGCGTTTTGAGCAGTTCTTC.

This chain links TRBV19 with TRBJ1-5, with 7 bases fitting TRBD1. The V segment lost 9 bases and the J segment 3 bases; nucleotides outside the gene matches: 11. This CDR3 has 15 residues. CDR1 LNHDA and CDR2 SQIVND come from the germline V gene (reference sequence). The CDR3 sequence: CASQSTGEYNQPQHF. The CDR3, as DNA: TGTGCCAGCCAATCCACAGGGGAATACAATCAGCCCCAGCATTTT.

Sample share makes this clone medium-sized (0.01 to 0.1%). The chain has TRBV5-1 and TRBJ2-7; D is possibly TRBD1 (6 bases). CDR1 SGHRS and CDR2 YFSETQ come from the germline V gene. V lost 0 bases to trimming and J lost 5 bases, with 9 bases between them. The length of the CDR3 is 13 residues. The CDR3 nucleotides are TGCGCCAGCAGCTTGGCCGGGACACACGAGCAGTACTTC. This translates into CASSLAGTHEQYF.

The chain couples TRBV18 to TRBJ1-1, with D possibly matching TRBD1 (5 bases). This CDR3 is built from 14 residues. With 5 bases removed from V and 0 bases from J, the gap between germline ends came to 10 bases. Germline V gene lookup returns CDR1 KGHSH and CDR2 LQKENI. The CDR3 is CASSAQEMNTEAFF. CDR3 bases: TGTGCCAGCTCAGCACAGGAGATGAACACTGAAGCTTTCTTT.

The chain employs TRBV7-2 and TRBJ1-3; D not certain. Germline V lookup: CDR1 SGHTA, CDR2 FQGNSA. Trimming removed 0 bases from V and 3 bases from J, with 3 bases in between. This CDR3 region has 13 residues. The CDR3 nucleotides are TGTGCCAGCAGCTTAGCCGGTGGAAACACCATATATTTT. Translation: CASSLAGGNTIYF. Combining the CDR3 with reference TRBV7-2 and TRBJ1-3 gives the whole variable domain GAGVSQSPSNKVTEKGKDVELRCDPISGHTALYWYRQSLGQGLEFLIYFQGNSAPDKSGLPSDRFSAERTGGSVSTLTIQRTQQEDSAVYLCASSLAGGNTIYFGEGSWLTVV.

The chain combines TRBV5-5 with TRBJ2-2; tentative D call: TRBD2 (6 bases). Germline V gene sequence: CDR1 SGHKS, CDR2 YYEKEE (reference sequence). V lost 5 bases and J lost 4, with 18 bases in between. The CDR3 length is 16 residues. The CDR3 reads CASSSTGSLGTGELFF. The CDR3 bases are TGTGCCAGCAGTTCTACCGGGAGCCTCGGCACCGGGGAGCTGTTTTTT.

The chain is built from TRBV5-5 and TRBJ1-2, with TRBD1 matching over 8 bases. This CDR3 has 16 amino acids. The ends lost 0 bases at V and 3 bases at J; junction bases unmatched: 7. Germline V gene lookup returns CDR1 SGHKS and CDR2 YYEKEE (reference sequence). The CDR3 protein is CASSLEGRGPYYGYTF. CDR3 nucleotide sequence: TGTGCCAGCAGCTTGGAGGGCAGGGGGCCCTACTATGGCTACACCTTC.

This chain uses TRBV5-1 with TRBJ1-3; tentative D call: TRBD1 (6 bases). The CDR3 length is 17 residues. The V gene's germline CDR1 is SGHRS and CDR2 YFSETQ. Trimming took 0 bases from V and 0 from J, leaving 13 bases between them. The CDR3 region has the DNA TGCGCCAGCAGCTTGGAATCGGGAGGGGGCTCTGGAAACACCATATATTTT. This gives the protein CASSLESGGGSGNTIYF.

The gene calls are TRBV6-4 and TRBJ1-1; D remains unclear. Germline V gene lookup returns CDR1 MRHNA and CDR2 SNTAGT. The CDR3 has 13 amino acids. V shed 5 bases and J shed 1 base, with 8 bases lying between them. CDR3 region: CASSRYTNTEAFF. The CDR3 DNA reads as TGTGCCAGCAGTCGGTACACGAACACTGAAGCTTTCTTT.

J is TRBJ1-1 and V is TRBV7-2; 9 bases align to TRBD1. From germline, CDR1 is SGHTA and CDR2 FQGNSA. J gave up 2 bases and V 5 bases, and 3 bases lay outside the gene matches. The CDR3 is made up of 14 amino acids. CDR3 residues: CASSPTGGNTEAFF. In DNA, the CDR3 is TGTGCCAGCAGCCCTACAGGGGGCAACACTGAAGCTTTCTTT. Full variable domain (rest looked up from reference TRBV7-2 and TRBJ1-1): GAGVSQSPSNKVTEKGKDVELRCDPISGHTALYWYRQSLGQGLEFLIYFQGNSAPDKSGLPSDRFSAERTGGSVSTLTIQRTQQEDSAVYLCASSPTGGNTEAFFGQGTRLTVV.

The CDR3 DNA reads as TGCGCCAGCCGACAGGGGGGCACAGATACGCAGTATTTT. As protein: CASRQGGTDTQYF. V and J are TRBV4-3 and TRBJ2-3, with 9 positions matching TRBD1. V lost 8 bases and J lost 1; bases outside the gene matches: 1. This CDR3 comprises 13 residues. Germline-derived CDR1 and CDR2 are LGHNA and YSLEER.

The V gene is TRBV4-1, the J gene TRBJ2-1; 9 bases fit TRBD2. J lost 6 bases, V lost 0 bases, and 6 bases had no gene match. From germline, CDR1 is MGHRA and CDR2 YSYEKL. This CDR3 region has 16 residues. For the CDR3, the DNA is TGCGCCAGCAGCCAAGATGGCGGGGGGGCACGCAATGAGCAGTTCTTC. As protein: CASSQDGGGARNEQFF.

The chain links TRBV28 to TRBJ1-2, with D perhaps TRBD1 (6 bases). There are 13 residues in the CDR3. CDR1 is MDHEN, CDR2 SYDVKM, per germline. The V gene lost 7 bases and the J gene lost 4 bases, with 13 bases spanning the gap. The CDR3 DNA follows: TGTGCCAGCACCCCTGGGGGGCTCTATGGCTACACCTTC. Translation gives CASTPGGLYGYTF.

The chain uses TRBV19 and TRBJ2-7; perhaps TRBD1 as D (7 bases). CDR1 and CDR2 (germline): LNHDA, SQIVND (reference sequence). Trimming stripped 3 bases from V and 2 bases from J, with 11 bases between. This CDR3 region has 14 residues. CDR3 residues: CASSMGGQPYEQYF. In DNA form, the CDR3 reads TGTGCCAGTAGTATGGGGGGACAGCCCTACGAGCAGTACTTC.

The chain recombines TRBV30 with TRBJ2-7; the D gene is possibly TRBD2 (5 bases). Germline values: CDR1 GTSNPN, CDR2 SVGIG (reference sequence). V was trimmed by 2 bases and J by 3 bases, leaving 14 bases between them. CDR3 length equals 14 residues. DNA for the CDR3: TGTGCCTGGAGTCGAGGGCCGGGATTCTACGAGCAGTACTTC. As protein: CAWSRGPGFYEQYF.

The rearrangement links TRBV11-2 to TRBJ1-1; weak D call: TRBD1 (5 bases). This CDR3 is built from 15 residues. V lost 5 bases to trimming and J lost 1 base, with 14 bases between them. In germline, CDR1 is SGHAT, CDR2 FQNNGV. DNA for the CDR3: TGTGCCAGCAGCCCCCAACCGACAGCGAACACTGAAGCTTTCTTT. Translation: CASSPQPTANTEAFF.

This rearrangement joins TRBV6-9 to TRBJ2-7, with D hard to call. CDR3 length: 15 residues. V was shortened by 3 bases and J by 0 bases, with 12 bases between the two germline ends. CDR1 and CDR2 (germline): MNHGY, SVAAGI. The CDR3 loop is CASSYLRASSYEQYF. CDR3 in DNA: TGTGCCAGCAGTTACCTTCGGGCCAGCTCCTACGAGCAGTACTTC.

This chain links TRBV5-6 with TRBJ2-2; D not certain. The V and J ends lost 2 bases and 2 bases respectively, with 19 bases between them. The germline CDR1 and CDR2 sequences are SGHDT and YYEEEE. The CDR3 contains 18 residues. The CDR3 spells CASSFFLGFDLNTGELFF. The CDR3 nucleotides read TGTGCCAGCAGCTTCTTCTTAGGGTTTGACTTAAACACCGGGGAGCTGTTTTTT.

The chain links TRBV29-1 to TRBJ2-7; TRBD1 matches at 12 bases. After removal of 6 bases from V and 2 bases from J, the junction contained 2 bases not matched to a gene. Germline CDR1 and CDR2: SQVTM and ANQGSEA. This CDR3 is built from 13 residues. CDR3 DNA: TGCAGCGTGGGACAGGGGGCCGCCTACGAGCAGTACTTC. Translation gives CSVGQGAAYEQYF.

The CDR3 protein is CASSPQESGAEQFF. DNA of the CDR3: TGTGCCAGCTCACCACAGGAGTCTGGGGCCGAGCAGTTCTTC. The chain recombines TRBV18 with TRBJ2-1; possibly TRBD1 for D (5 bases). CDR1 is KGHSH and CDR2 is LQKENI in the germline V gene. This CDR3 comprises 14 residues. V lost 1 base, J lost 10 bases, and 14 bases lay in between.

The chain employs TRBV6-5 and TRBJ2-1; D remains ambiguous. The CDR3 is made up of 14 amino acids. Trimming stripped 10 bases from V and 8 bases from J, with 21 bases between. The germline V gene has CDR1 MNHEY and CDR2 SVGAGI. CDR3 sequence reads: CAILKADSGDEQFF. Here the CDR3 DNA reads TGTGCCATCTTAAAGGCAGACTCAGGCGATGAGCAGTTCTTC.

This clone came up a few times. The chain carries TRBV5-1 and TRBJ1-4; no definite D call. Germline assignment: CDR1 SGHRS and CDR2 YFSETQ. The germline V and J ends were trimmed by 0 bases and 7 bases, with 10 bases remaining between them. The CDR3 consists of 14 residues. The CDR3 region is CASSLAVMSEKLFF. CDR3 nucleotides: TGCGCCAGCAGCTTGGCAGTTATGAGTGAAAAACTGTTTTTT.